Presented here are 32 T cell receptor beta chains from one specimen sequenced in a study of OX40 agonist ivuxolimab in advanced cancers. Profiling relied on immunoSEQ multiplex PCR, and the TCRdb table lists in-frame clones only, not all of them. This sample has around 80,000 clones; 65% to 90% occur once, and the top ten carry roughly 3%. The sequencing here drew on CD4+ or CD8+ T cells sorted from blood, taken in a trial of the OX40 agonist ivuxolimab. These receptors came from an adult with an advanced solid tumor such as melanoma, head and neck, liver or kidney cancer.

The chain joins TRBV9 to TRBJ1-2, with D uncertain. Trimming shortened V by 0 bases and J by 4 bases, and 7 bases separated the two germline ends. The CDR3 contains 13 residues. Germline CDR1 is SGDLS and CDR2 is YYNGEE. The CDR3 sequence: CASSVGGPYGYTF. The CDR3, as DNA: TGTGCCAGCAGCGTAGGGGGTCCCTATGGCTACACCTTC.

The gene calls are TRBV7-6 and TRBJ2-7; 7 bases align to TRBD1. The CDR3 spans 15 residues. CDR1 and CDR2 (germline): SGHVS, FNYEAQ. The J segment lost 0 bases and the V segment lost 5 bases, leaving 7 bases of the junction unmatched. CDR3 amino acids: CASSPYRDSSYEQYF. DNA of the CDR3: TGTGCCAGCAGCCCGTACCGGGACAGCTCCTACGAGCAGTACTTC.

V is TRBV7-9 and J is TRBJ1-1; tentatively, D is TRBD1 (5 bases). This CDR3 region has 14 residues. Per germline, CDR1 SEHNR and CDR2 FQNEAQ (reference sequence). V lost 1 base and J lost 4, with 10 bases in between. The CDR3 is CASSLVGDSTEAFF. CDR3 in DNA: TGTGCCAGCAGCTTAGTTGGAGACAGCACTGAAGCTTTCTTT.

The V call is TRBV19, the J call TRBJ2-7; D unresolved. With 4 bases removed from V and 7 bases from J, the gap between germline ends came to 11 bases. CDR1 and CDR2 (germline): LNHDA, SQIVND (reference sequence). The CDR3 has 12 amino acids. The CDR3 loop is CASSTNNGEQYF. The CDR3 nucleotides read TGTGCCAGTAGTACAAACAACGGTGAGCAGTACTTC.

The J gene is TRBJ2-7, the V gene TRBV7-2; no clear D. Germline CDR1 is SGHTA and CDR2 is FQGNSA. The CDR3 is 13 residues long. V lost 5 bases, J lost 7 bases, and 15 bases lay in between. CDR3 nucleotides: TGTGCCAGCAGCCCCGTAGCCGGAAGGGAGCAGTACTTC. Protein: CASSPVAGREQYF.

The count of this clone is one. CDR3 nucleotides: TGTGCCTGGAGGAACCGGGGGGACCTCACAGATACGCAGTATTTT. It is translated as CAWRNRGDLTDTQYF. This rearrangement joins TRBV30 to TRBJ2-3; 7 bases are shared with TRBD2. The CDR3 runs 15 residues. V lost 3 bases and J lost 2; bases outside the gene matches: 8. Germline V CDR1 and CDR2: GTSNPN, SVGIG (reference sequence).

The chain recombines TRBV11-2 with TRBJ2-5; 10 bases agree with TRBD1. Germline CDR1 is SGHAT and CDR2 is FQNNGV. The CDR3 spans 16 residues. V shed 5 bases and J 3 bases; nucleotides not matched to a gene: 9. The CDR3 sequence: CASSHYPGQGKETQYF. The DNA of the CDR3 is TGTGCCAGCAGCCATTATCCGGGACAGGGGAAAGAGACCCAGTACTTC.

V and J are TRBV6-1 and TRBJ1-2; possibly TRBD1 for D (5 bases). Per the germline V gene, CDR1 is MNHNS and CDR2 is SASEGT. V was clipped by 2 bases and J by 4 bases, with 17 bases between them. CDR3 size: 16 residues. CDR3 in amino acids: CASSELGTGPLYGYTF. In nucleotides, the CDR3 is TGTGCCAGCAGTGAATTAGGAACAGGACCCCTCTATGGCTACACCTTC.

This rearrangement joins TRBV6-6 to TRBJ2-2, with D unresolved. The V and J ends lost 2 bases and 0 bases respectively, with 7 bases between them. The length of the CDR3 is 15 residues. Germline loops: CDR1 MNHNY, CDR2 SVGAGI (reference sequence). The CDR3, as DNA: TGTGCCAGCAGTTACGGGCAGTCGAACACCGGGGAGCTGTTTTTT. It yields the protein CASSYGQSNTGELFF.

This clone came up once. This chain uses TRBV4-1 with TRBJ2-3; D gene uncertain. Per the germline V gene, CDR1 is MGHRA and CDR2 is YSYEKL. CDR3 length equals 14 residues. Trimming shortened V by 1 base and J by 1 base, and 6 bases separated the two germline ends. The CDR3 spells CASSQGTGTDTQYF. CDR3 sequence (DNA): TGCGCCAGCAGCCAAGGCACGGGCACAGATACGCAGTATTTT.

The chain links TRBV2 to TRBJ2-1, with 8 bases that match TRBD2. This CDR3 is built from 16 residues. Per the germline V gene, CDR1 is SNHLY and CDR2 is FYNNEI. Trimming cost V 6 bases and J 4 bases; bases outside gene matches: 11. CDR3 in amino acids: CASRVVREGLYNEQFF. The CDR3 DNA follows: TGTGCCAGCAGAGTCGTCCGGGAGGGCCTATACAATGAGCAGTTCTTC.

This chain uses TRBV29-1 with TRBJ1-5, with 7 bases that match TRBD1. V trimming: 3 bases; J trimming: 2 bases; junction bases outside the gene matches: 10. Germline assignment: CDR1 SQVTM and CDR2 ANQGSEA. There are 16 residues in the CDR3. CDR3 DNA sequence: TGCAGCGTTGATTCTCTCAGGGGGGGTTGCAATCAGCCCCAGCATTTT. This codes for CSVDSLRGGCNQPQHF. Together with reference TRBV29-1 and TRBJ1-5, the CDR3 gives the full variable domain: SAVISQKPSRDICQRGTSLTIQCQVDSQVTMMFWYRQQPGQSLTLIATANQGSEATYESGFVIDKFPISRPNLTFSTLTVSNMSPEDSSIYLCSVDSLRGGCNQPQHFGDGTRLSIL.

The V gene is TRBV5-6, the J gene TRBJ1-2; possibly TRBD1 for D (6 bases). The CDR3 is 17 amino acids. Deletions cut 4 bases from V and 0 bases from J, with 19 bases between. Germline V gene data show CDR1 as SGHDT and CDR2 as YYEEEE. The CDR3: CASSHPFGQITNYGYTF. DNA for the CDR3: TGTGCCAGCAGCCACCCTTTCGGACAGATAACTAACTATGGCTACACCTTC.

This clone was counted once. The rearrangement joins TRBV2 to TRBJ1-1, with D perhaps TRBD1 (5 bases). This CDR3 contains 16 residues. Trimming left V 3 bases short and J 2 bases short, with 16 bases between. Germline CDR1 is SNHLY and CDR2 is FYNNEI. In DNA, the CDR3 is TGTGCCAGCAGTGATGTAATAGGCAGGGAAAACACTGAAGCTTTCTTT. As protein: CASSDVIGRENTEAFF.

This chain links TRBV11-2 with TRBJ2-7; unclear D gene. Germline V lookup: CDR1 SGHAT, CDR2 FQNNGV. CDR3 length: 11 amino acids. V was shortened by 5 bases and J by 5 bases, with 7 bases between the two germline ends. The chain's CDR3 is CASSRRNEQYF. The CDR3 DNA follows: TGTGCCAGCAGCCGGCGGAACGAGCAGTACTTC.

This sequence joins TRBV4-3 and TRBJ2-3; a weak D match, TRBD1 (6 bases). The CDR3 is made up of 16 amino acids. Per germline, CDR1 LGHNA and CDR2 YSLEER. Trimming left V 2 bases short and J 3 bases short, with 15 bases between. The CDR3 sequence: CASSQLGGGATDTQYF. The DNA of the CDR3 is TGCGCCAGCAGCCAATTGGGTGGGGGCGCGACAGATACGCAGTATTTT.

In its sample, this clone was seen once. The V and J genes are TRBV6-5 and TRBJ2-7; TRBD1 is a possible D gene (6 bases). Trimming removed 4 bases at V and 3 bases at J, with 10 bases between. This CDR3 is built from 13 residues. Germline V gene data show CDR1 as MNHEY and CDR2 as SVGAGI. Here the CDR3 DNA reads TGTGCCAGCAGTTCGGACAGCCTCTACGAGCAGTACTTC. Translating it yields CASSSDSLYEQYF.

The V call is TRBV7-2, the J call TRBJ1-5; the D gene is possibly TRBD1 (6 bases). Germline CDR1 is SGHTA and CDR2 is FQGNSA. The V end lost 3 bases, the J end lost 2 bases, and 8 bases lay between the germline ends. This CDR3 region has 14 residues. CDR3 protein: CASSLRQGNQPQHF. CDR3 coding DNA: TGTGCCAGCAGCTTGAGACAGGGCAATCAGCCCCAGCATTTT. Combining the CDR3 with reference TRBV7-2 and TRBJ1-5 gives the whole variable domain GAGVSQSPSNKVTEKGKDVELRCDPISGHTALYWYRQSLGQGLEFLIYFQGNSAPDKSGLPSDRFSAERTGGSVSTLTIQRTQQEDSAVYLCASSLRQGNQPQHFGDGTRLSIL.

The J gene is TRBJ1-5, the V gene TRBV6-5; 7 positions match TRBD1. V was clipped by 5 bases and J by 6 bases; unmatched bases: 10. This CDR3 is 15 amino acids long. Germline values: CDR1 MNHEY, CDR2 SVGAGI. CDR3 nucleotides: TGTGCCAGCAGTGTTGACAGGGTAGGAAGTCAGCCCCAGCATTTT. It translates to CASSVDRVGSQPQHF.

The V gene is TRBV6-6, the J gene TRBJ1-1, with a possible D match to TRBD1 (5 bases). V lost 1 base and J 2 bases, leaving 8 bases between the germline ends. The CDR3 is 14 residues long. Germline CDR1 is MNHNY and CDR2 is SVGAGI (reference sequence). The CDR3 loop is CASSYFDSNTEAFF. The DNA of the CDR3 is TGTGCCAGCAGTTACTTCGACAGCAACACTGAAGCTTTCTTT.

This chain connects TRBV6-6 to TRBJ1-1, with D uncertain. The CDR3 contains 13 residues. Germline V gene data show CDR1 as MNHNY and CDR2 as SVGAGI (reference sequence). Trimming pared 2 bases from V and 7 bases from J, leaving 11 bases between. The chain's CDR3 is CASSYGPGVEAFF. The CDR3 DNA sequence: TGTGCCAGCAGTTACGGCCCAGGCGTTGAAGCTTTCTTT.

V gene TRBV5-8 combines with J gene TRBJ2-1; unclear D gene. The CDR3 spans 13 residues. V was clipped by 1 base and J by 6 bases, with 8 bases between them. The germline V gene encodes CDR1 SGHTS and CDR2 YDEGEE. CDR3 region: CASSLLRPNEQFF. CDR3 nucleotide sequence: TGTGCCAGCAGCTTGTTACGCCCCAATGAGCAGTTCTTC.

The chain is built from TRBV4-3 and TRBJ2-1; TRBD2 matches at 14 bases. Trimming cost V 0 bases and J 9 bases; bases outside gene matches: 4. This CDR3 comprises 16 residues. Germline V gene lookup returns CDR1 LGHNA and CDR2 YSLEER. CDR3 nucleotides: TGCGCCAGCAGCCAAGAGACTAGCGGGGGGGAGGCTGAGCAGTTCTTC. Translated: CASSQETSGGEAEQFF.

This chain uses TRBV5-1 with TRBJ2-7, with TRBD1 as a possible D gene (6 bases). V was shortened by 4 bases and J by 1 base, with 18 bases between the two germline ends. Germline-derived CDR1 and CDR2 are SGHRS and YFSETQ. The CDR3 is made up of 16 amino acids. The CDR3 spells CASSLEPGHPSYEQYF. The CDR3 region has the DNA TGCGCCAGCAGCCTTGAACCGGGACACCCATCCTACGAGCAGTACTTC.

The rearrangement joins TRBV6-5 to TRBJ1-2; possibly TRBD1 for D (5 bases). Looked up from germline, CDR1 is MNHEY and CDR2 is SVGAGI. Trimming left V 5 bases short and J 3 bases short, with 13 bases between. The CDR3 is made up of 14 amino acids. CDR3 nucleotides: TGTGCCAGCAGTCCGGGGGGAAAGGACTATGGCTACACCTTC. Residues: CASSPGGKDYGYTF.

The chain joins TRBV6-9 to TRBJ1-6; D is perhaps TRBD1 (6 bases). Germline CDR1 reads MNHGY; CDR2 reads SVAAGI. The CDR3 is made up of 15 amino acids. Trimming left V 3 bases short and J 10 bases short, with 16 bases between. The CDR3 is CASSYNRDRTSPLHF. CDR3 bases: TGTGCCAGCAGTTACAACAGGGACCGCACGTCACCCCTCCACTTT.

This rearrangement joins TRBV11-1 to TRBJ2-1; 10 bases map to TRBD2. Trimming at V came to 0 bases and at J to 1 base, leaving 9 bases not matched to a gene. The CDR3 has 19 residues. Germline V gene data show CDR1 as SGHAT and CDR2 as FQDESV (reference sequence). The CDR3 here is CASSLAFGLAGASYNEQFF. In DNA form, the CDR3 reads TGTGCCAGCAGCTTAGCGTTCGGGCTAGCGGGGGCTTCCTACAATGAGCAGTTCTTC. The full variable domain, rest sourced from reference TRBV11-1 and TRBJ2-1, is EAEVAQSPRYKITEKSQAVAFWCDPISGHATLYWYRQILGQGPELLVQFQDESVVDDSQLPKDRFSAERLKGVDSTLKIQPAELGDSAMYLCASSLAFGLAGASYNEQFFGPGTRLTVL.

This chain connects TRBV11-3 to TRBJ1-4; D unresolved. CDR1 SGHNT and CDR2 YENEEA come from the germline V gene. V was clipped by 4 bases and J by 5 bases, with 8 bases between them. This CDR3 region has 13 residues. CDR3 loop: CASSSSMNEKLFF. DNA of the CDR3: TGTGCCAGCAGCTCATCAATGAATGAAAAACTGTTTTTT.

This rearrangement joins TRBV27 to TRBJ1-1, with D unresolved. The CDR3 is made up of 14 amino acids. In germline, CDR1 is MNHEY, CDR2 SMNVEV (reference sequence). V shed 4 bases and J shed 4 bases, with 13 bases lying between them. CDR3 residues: CASSSRPRSTEAFF. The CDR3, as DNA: TGTGCCAGCAGTTCCCGTCCCCGGAGCACTGAAGCTTTCTTT.

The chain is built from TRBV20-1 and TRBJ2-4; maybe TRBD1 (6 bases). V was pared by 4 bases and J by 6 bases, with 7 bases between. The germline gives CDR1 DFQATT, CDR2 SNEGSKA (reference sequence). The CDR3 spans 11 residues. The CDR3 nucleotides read TGCAGTGCTAAGACAGGAAACATTCAGTACTTC. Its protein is CSAKTGNIQYF.

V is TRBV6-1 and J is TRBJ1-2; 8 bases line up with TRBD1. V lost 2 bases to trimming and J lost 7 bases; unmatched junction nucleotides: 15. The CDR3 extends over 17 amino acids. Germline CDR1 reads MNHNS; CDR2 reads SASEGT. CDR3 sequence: CASSEKSGGGFAIGYTF. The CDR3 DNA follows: TGTGCCAGCAGTGAAAAATCAGGGGGCGGATTTGCTATTGGCTACACCTTC.

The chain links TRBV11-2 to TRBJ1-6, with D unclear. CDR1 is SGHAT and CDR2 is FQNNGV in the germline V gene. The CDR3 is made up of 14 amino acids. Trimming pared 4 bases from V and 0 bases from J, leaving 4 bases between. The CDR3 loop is CASSSSSYNSPLHF. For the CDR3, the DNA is TGTGCCAGCAGCTCAAGCTCCTATAATTCACCCCTCCACTTT.